This TCR beta chain is from a study of blood T cells in healthy people across ages. Samples each had at least 6 micrograms of total RNA extracted. The CDR3 runs to 17 residues. Germline lookup yields CDR1 DFQATT and CDR2 SNEGSKA (reference sequence). V was cut by 0 bases and J by 0 bases, with 14 bases left in between. Sample-barcoded 5' priming and a J-beta primer mix drove a second PCR of roughly 7 to 11 cycles. TCRdb ran MiXCR on the 5' RACE reads and lists one entry per CDR3 protein. The table records 550,000 to 750,000 distinct CDR3 sequences, roughly 21% of them present only once. The sequence came from a man between 65 and 85 years old in good health. Sequencing input: blood. J is TRBJ2-2 and V is TRBV20-1; D gene uncertain. This chain's CDR3 is CSARDSRRYANTGELFF. The CDR3 DNA is TGCAGTGCTAGAGATTCACGGCGCTACGCGAACACCGGGGAGCTGTTTTTT.